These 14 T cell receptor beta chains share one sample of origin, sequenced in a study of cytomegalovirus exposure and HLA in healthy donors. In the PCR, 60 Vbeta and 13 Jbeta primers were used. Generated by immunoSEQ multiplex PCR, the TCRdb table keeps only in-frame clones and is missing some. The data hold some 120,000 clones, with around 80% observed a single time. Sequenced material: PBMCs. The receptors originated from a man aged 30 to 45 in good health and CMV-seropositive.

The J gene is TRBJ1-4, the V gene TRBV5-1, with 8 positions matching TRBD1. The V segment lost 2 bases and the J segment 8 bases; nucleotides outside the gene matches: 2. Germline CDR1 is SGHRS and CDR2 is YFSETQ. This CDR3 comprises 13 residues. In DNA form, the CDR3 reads TGCGCCAGCAGCTTCGGGACAGGAGAAAAACTGTTTTTT. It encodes CASSFGTGEKLFF.

CDR3 bases: TGTGCCAGCAGCGTAGTAAGCGGGGGTTACAATGAGCAGTTCTTC. Encoded protein: CASSVVSGGYNEQFF. V usage is TRBV9 and J usage is TRBJ2-1; 8 nucleotides align to TRBD2. Germline CDR1 reads SGDLS; CDR2 reads YYNGEE. The V gene end was trimmed by 0 bases and the J gene end by 4 bases; junction bases not matched to a gene: 3. There are 15 residues in the CDR3.

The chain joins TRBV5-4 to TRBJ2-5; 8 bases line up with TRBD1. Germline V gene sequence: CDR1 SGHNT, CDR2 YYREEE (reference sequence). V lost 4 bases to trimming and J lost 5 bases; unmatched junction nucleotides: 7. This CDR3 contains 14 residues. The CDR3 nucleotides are TGTGCCAGCAGCCACGACAGGGGTTGGGAGACCCAGTACTTC. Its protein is CASSHDRGWETQYF. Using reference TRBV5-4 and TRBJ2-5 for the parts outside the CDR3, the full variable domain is ETGVTQSPTHLIKTRGQQVTLRCSSQSGHNTVSWYQQALGQGPQFIFQYYREEENGRGNFPPRFSGLQFPNYSSELNVNALELDDSALYLCASSHDRGWETQYFGPGTRLLVL.

CDR3 DNA: TGTGCCACTCAGCAGGGGGCCCCACACTACTCTACTAGCTCTGGAAACACCATATATTTT. Translated: CATQQGAPHYSTSSGNTIYF. The J gene is TRBJ1-3, the V gene TRBV21-1; no DNA check was done on the table's D call, TRBD1. TRBV21-1 is termed a pseudogene. The CDR3 is 20 residues long.

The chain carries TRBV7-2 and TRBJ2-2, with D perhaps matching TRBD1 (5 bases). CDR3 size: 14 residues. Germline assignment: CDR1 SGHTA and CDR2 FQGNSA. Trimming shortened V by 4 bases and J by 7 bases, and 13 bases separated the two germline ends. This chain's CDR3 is CASSSSRGGGELFF. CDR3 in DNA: TGTGCCAGCAGCTCAAGTAGGGGCGGCGGGGAGCTGTTTTTT.

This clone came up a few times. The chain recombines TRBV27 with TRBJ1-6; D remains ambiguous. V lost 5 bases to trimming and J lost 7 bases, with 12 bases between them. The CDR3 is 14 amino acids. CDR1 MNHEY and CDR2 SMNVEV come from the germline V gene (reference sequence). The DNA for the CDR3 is TGTGCCAGCAGTACGAACCGGGGAAATTCACCCCTCCACTTT. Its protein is CASSTNRGNSPLHF.

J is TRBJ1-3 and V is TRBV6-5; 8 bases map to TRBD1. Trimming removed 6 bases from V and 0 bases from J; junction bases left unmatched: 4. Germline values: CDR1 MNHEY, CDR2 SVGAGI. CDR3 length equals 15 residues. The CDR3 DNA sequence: TGTGCCAGCAGGACAGGGGAGGGCTCTGGAAACACCATATATTTT. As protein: CASRTGEGSGNTIYF.

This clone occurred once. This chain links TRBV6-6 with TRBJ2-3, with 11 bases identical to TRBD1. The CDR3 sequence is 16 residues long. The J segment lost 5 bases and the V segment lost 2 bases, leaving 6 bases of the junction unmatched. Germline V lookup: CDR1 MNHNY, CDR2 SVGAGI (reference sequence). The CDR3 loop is CASSYRTGGERDTQYF. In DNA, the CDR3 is TGTGCCAGCAGTTACCGGACAGGGGGCGAGAGAGATACGCAGTATTTT.

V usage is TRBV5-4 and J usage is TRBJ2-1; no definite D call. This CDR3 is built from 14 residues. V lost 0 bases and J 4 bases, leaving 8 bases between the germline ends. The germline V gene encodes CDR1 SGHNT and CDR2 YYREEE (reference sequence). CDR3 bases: TGTGCCAGCAGCTTGGGGCCGACTTACAATGAGCAGTTCTTC. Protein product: CASSLGPTYNEQFF.

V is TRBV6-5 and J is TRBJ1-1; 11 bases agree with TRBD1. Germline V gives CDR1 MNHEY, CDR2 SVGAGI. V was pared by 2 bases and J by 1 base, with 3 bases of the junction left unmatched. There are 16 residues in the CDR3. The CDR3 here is CASSYGTGGSNTEAFF. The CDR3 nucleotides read TGTGCCAGCAGTTACGGGACAGGGGGTTCGAACACTGAAGCTTTCTTT.

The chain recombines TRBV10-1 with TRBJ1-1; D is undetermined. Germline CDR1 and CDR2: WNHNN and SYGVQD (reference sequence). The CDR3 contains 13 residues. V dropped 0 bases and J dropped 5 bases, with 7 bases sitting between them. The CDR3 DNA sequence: TGCGCCAGCAGTGAGTCGGCCGGGACTGAAGCTTTCTTT. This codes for CASSESAGTEAFF.

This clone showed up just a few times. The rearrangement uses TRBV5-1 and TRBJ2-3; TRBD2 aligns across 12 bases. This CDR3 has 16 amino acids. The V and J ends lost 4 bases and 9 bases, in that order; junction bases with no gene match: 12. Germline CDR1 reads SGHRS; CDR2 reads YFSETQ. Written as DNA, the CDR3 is TGCGCCAGCAGCACCCGGACTAGCGGGGCCCTTGAGACGCAGTATTTT. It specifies CASSTRTSGALETQYF.

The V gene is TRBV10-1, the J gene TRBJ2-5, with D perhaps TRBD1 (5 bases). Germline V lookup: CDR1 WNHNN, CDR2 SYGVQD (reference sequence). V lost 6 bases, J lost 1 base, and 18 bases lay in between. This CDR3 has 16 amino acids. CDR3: CASSSEGRERQETQYF. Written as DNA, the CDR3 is TGCGCCAGCAGCTCGGAAGGCAGGGAACGCCAAGAGACCCAGTACTTC.

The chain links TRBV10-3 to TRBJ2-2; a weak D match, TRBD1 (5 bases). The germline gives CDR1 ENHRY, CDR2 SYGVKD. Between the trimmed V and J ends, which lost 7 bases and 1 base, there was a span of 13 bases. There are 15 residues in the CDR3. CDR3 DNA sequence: TGTGCCATCACCAGAGAAAGGGGGAACACCGGGGAGCTGTTTTTT. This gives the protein CAITRERGNTGELFF.